These 15 T cell receptor beta chains were all obtained from the same sample, sequenced in a study of shared clonotypes between healthy human individuals. Generated by immunoSEQ multiplex PCR, the TCRdb table keeps only in-frame clones and is missing some. The sample shows a few million clones, approximately 94% of them seen only once. Sequencing was done on a sample of naive CD4+ T cells sorted from blood. Subset defined: CD45RA+ positively selected. The receptors come from a young man in good health.

The rearrangement links TRBV5-1 to TRBJ2-7; TRBD2 agrees at 13 bases. J lost 7 bases, V lost 4 bases, and 11 bases had no gene match. The CDR3 extends over 16 amino acids. Germline V CDR1 and CDR2: SGHRS, YFSETQ. In nucleotides, the CDR3 is TGCGCCAGCAGCCCCCCGACTAGCGGGGGGCCGGGGGAGCAGTACTTC. It yields the protein CASSPPTSGGPGEQYF.

This chain links TRBV6-1 with TRBJ2-7; no reliable D call. V lost 10 bases, J lost 0 bases, and 13 bases lay in between. Germline CDR1 MNHNS, CDR2 SASEGT. The CDR3 consists of 13 residues. The CDR3 loop reads CATLIRSSYEQYF. The CDR3 coding sequence is TGTGCCACCCTCATCCGCAGCTCCTACGAGCAGTACTTC.

The chain carries TRBV28 and TRBJ1-6; D perhaps matches TRBD1 (6 bases). Germline CDR1 is MDHEN and CDR2 is SYDVKM. V was pared by 6 bases and J by 9 bases, with 15 bases between. The CDR3 runs 14 residues. The CDR3 loop is CASRHRDRGSPLHF. CDR3 DNA sequence: TGTGCCAGCAGACACAGGGATAGGGGTTCACCCCTCCACTTT.

The J gene is TRBJ2-2, the V gene TRBV4-1; TRBD2 aligns across 7 bases. CDR1 and CDR2 (germline): MGHRA, YSYEKL. There are 17 residues in the CDR3. V shed 1 base and J 2 bases; nucleotides not matched to a gene: 7. CDR3 amino acids: CASSQVPGTTNTGELFF. For the CDR3, the DNA is TGCGCCAGCAGCCAAGTTCCCGGGACTACTAACACCGGGGAGCTGTTTTTT.

There are a few counts of this clone. The rearrangement joins TRBV4-1 to TRBJ1-4; 7 nucleotides line up with TRBD1. V shed 0 bases and J 10 bases; nucleotides not matched to a gene: 11. The germline CDR1 and CDR2 sequences are MGHRA and YSYEKL. The CDR3 runs 16 residues. The CDR3: CASSQDGADSGGKLFF. CDR3 DNA sequence: TGCGCCAGCAGCCAAGATGGGGCGGACTCAGGGGGAAAACTGTTTTTT.

The genes are TRBV5-4 and TRBJ1-2; 11 bases match TRBD1. Germline lookup yields CDR1 SGHNT and CDR2 YYREEE (reference sequence). This CDR3 is built from 15 residues. After removal of 0 bases from V and 8 bases from J, the junction contained 6 bases not matched to a gene. CDR3 region: CASSLEGTGGRGYTF. In nucleotides, the CDR3 is TGTGCCAGCAGCTTGGAGGGGACAGGGGGACGAGGCTACACCTTC.

The chain recombines TRBV7-9 with TRBJ2-7; no reliable D call. The CDR3 is 14 residues long. The V and J ends lost 3 bases and 2 bases respectively, with 11 bases between them. Germline V lookup: CDR1 SEHNR, CDR2 FQNEAQ (reference sequence). The CDR3 coding sequence is TGTGCCAGCAGCTTGGAAGGTGGGGCCTACGAGCAGTACTTC. Protein: CASSLEGGAYEQYF.

V usage is TRBV5-1 and J usage is TRBJ2-7, with 9 positions matching TRBD1. The CDR3 loop spans 18 amino acids. Germline trimming cut 5 bases from V and 4 bases from J; bases unmatched to any gene: 19. CDR1 and CDR2 from the germline V gene are SGHRS and YFSETQ. In DNA, the CDR3 is TGCGCCAGCAGATCAGGGACAGGGTATGATATCGAGTCATACGAGCAGTACTTC. This codes for CASRSGTGYDIESYEQYF.

This clone appeared once. The chain employs TRBV11-2 and TRBJ2-3; 7 bases line up with TRBD2. The CDR3 contains 16 residues. Germline V gives CDR1 SGHAT, CDR2 FQNNGV. V gave up 5 bases and J gave up 2 bases; unmatched junction bases: 10. The CDR3 is CASSLGWGTTTDTQYF. The CDR3 nucleotides read TGTGCCAGCAGCCTAGGATGGGGGACTACCACAGATACGCAGTATTTT.

The chain uses TRBV2 and TRBJ1-5; D may be TRBD1 (5 bases). Trimming left V 6 bases short and J 6 bases short, with 9 bases between. This CDR3 is 12 amino acids long. Per the germline V gene, CDR1 is SNHLY and CDR2 is FYNNEI. The CDR3 sequence: CASRRDGQPQHF. The CDR3 DNA is TGTGCCAGCAGGAGGGACGGTCAGCCCCAGCATTTT. Variable domain in full (rest from reference TRBV2 and TRBJ1-5): EPEVTQTPSHQVTQMGQEVILRCVPISNHLYFYWYRQILGQKVEFLVSFYNNEISEKSEIFDDQFSVERPDGSNFTLKIRSTKLEDSAMYFCASRRDGQPQHFGDGTRLSIL.

V and J are TRBV27 and TRBJ2-4; 11 nucleotides align to TRBD1. The junction had 4 bases not matched to a gene; V was cut back by 2 bases and J by 7 bases. The germline V gene encodes CDR1 MNHEY and CDR2 SMNVEV (reference sequence). CDR3 length equals 15 residues. In DNA, the CDR3 is TGTGCCAGCAGTTTAGCAAGGGACAGGGGGAACATTCAGTACTTC. Amino acid sequence: CASSLARDRGNIQYF.

This chain connects TRBV5-4 to TRBJ2-3, with 9 bases matching TRBD2. The CDR3 consists of 15 residues. The germline V gene encodes CDR1 SGHNT and CDR2 YYREEE (reference sequence). Trimming at V came to 5 bases and at J to 3 bases, leaving 7 bases not matched to a gene. DNA for the CDR3: TGTGCCAGCAGACCGGGACTAGCTTATACAGATACGCAGTATTTT. Its translation: CASRPGLAYTDTQYF.

This rearrangement joins TRBV10-3 to TRBJ1-2; 7 positions match TRBD1. Germline V CDR1 and CDR2: ENHRY, SYGVKD. V was pared by 2 bases and J by 4 bases, with 10 bases of the junction left unmatched. This CDR3 spans 16 amino acids. CDR3 residues: CAISEPGTEKGYGYTF. Here the CDR3 DNA reads TGTGCCATCAGTGAGCCGGGGACAGAAAAAGGCTATGGCTACACCTTC.

The gene calls are TRBV6-5 and TRBJ2-2; weak D call: TRBD2 (6 bases). Germline CDR1 MNHEY, CDR2 SVGAGI. This CDR3 region has 14 residues. Trimming stripped 7 bases from V and 4 bases from J, with 13 bases between. CDR3 amino acids: CASTLGTLTGELFF. The CDR3 DNA follows: TGTGCCAGCACCCTCGGGACTCTCACCGGGGAGCTGTTTTTT.

The chain employs TRBV25-1 and TRBJ2-5, with TRBD1 matching over 7 bases. The CDR3 sequence is 16 residues long. V was clipped by 3 bases and J by 4 bases; unmatched bases: 11. The germline CDR1 and CDR2 sequences are MGHDK and SYGVNS. The CDR3 loop reads CASSDLLLTGVETQYF. The DNA of the CDR3 is TGTGCCAGCAGTGACCTCTTGCTTACAGGGGTAGAGACCCAGTACTTC.